This T cell receptor (delta chain) was profiled in a study of Vδ1+ human thymocytes. In regard to this clone: Its specificity is unknown. One end of the junction does not line up with germline, which may come from a read error. In the same sample, other DNA sequences code for this CDR3.

Findings and limits, study-wide: Thymic TRG and TRD repertoires appeared highly polyclonal.

Sequences come from RNA converted to cDNA by reverse transcription. Pooled V-gene forward primers with one constant-region reverse primer generated the CDR3 amplicons by multiplex PCR. TCRdb re-called clones from the multiplex PCR reads using CATT. Counted here are tens of thousands of delta-chain clones, approximately 15% occurring once; the ten biggest clones make up about 0.4%. Per the germline V gene, CDR1 is GEAIGNYY and CDR2 is EKD. This CDR3 region has 20 residues. The sequenced material came from Vdelta1+ gamma-delta thymocytes from the thymus. Subset defined: FACS-sorted CD3+ TCRalphabeta- TCRVdelta1+ TCRVdelta2- thymocytes. This receptor was taken from a girl under three years old who had congenital heart surgery. The rearrangement joins TRDV2 to TRDJ1; 11 bases are a match to TRDD3. The CDR3 DNA reads TGTGCCTGTGACACCGCGGGTTGCTGGGGGATACCCAAGTACACCGATAAACTCATTTTT. It is translated as CACDTAGCWGIPKYTDKLIF.